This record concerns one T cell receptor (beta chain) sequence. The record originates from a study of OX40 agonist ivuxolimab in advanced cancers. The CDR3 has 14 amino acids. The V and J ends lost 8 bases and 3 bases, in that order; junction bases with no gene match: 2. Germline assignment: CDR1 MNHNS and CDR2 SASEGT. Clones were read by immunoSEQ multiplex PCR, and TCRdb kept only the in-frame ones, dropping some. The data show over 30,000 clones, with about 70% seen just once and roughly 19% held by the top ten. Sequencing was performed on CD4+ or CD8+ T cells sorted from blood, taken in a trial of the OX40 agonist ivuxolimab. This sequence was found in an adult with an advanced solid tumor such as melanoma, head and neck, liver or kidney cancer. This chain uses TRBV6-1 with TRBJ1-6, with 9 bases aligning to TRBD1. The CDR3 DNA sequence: TGTGCCAGCGGGACAGGGAACTATAATTCACCCCTCCACTTT. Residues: CASGTGNYNSPLHF.